This T cell receptor (beta chain) was captured by sequencing in a study of OX40 agonist ivuxolimab in advanced cancers. For the wider study: Ivuxolimab was a fully human IgG2 agonistic monoclonal antibody targeting the costimulatory receptor OX40 (CD134). Peripheral TCRbeta sequencing was intended to test whether TCR sequence diversity was altered and clonal T-cell expansion was caused by ivuxolimab. Intravenous ivuxolimab was administered to patients every 2 weeks at six dose levels: 0.01, 0.1, 0.3, 1.5, 3 and 10 mg/kg. Among the roughly 50 dose-escalation patients, around 19 had hepatocellular carcinoma, roughly 15 melanoma, 9 renal cell carcinoma and 9 head and neck cancer. Patients were allowed to have had prior anti-PD-1, anti-PD-L1 or anti-CTLA-4 therapy, and around 40% of the dose-escalation patients had previously received checkpoint inhibitors. The dose-escalation cohort was almost 85% male with a mean age of 60 years, ranging from about 20 to 85. Partial responses occurred in three dose-escalation patients, of whom one had hepatocellular carcinoma and two had cutaneous melanoma. The paper describes the monotherapy dose-escalation part (N = 52 patients) of the phase I trial of ivuxolimab. The research as a whole found: Partial responders in the 0.1-3.0 mg/kg groups had among the lowest normalized peripheral clonal expansion, especially among CD8+ T cells. At doses of 0.1 to 3.0 mg/kg, clonal expansion of both CD4+ and CD8+ blood T cells was observed from baseline to week 6. The antigen specificity of the peripheral T cells that underwent clonal expansion was not determined. After ivuxolimab, CD8+ T cells had more expanded clones than CD4+ T cells on average. Low levels of normalized T-cell clonal expansion were also seen in some nonresponding patients.

For sequencing of the TCRbeta CDR3 region, genomic DNA was extracted from the sorted cells. The immunoSEQ Assay was used to sequence the TCRbeta CDR3 regions. TCRdb provides this immuneACCESS table in a form limited to in-frame rearrangements. Some clones are lacking; in checked studies, under half of them reflect an unresolved V gene, and why the rest are absent is not known. This sample lists about 60,000 clones; roughly 84% were detected once. Around 26% of the sample is taken by the ten largest. Patients with autoimmune disease history or receiving systemic immunosuppression were excluded from the trial. In every dose cohort, peripheral blood was drawn for TCR sequencing at baseline, cycle 4 day 1, and cycle 7 day 1. Samples were obtained from an open-label, multicenter, first-in-human phase I dose-escalation trial of ivuxolimab. Adults with locally advanced or metastatic melanoma, renal cell, hepatocellular, or head and neck squamous cell carcinoma were enrolled in the trial. Before TCR sequencing, CD4+ and CD8+ T cells were separately sorted from peripheral blood.

Notes on this clone: Its antigen has not been determined. No much larger clonotype is one base removed from it; base qualities were not supplied.

V is pared back by 3 bases and J by 2 bases, with 17 bases lying between the germline termini. The CDR3 numbers 18 residues from cysteine through phenylalanine. CDR3 DNA is the only sequence kept; it has 54 bases, read in frame from the first base. CDR1 KGHSH and CDR2 LQKENI were looked up in the germline V gene. The clonotype originates from an adult with an advanced solid tumor such as melanoma, head and neck, liver or kidney cancer. The sequencing used CD4+ or CD8+ T cells sorted from blood, collected in a trial of the OX40 agonist ivuxolimab. This chain is built from TRBV18 and TRBJ1-6; the best D guess is TRBD1, with 5 bases matching. The CDR3 in this case is CASSPRGTGETYNSPLHF. The bases are TGTGCCAGCTCACCCCGAGGGACTGGGGAGACCTATAATTCACCCCTCCACTTT.